This is a list of T cell receptor beta chains from one sample in a study of shared clonotypes between healthy human individuals. Profiled with immunoSEQ multiplex PCR; TCRdb holds only in-frame clones, not every one. The sample comprises 850,000 to 1,200,000 clones, about three quarters of which are singletons, and 1.4% to 1.5% rests with the top ten. Source material: memory CD4+ T cells sorted from blood. These receptors all stem from a young man in good health. CDR3s include the opening cysteine and the closing phenylalanine or tryptophan. D genes are given only for firm matches. Not every row has a clone size; where given, it reads once, few, many or a size class.

clone_size	d_call	v_call	j_call	cdr3_nt	cdr3_aa
many	TRBD2	TRBV30	TRBJ2-7	TGTGCCTGGAGTGTCCCTAGCGGGATTACGTCGGGCTACGAGCAGTACTTC	CAWSVPSGITSGYEQYF
few	-	TRBV19	TRBJ2-3	TGTGCCACCACGGGACCAAACACAGATACGCAGTATTTT	CATTGPNTDTQYF
-	TRBD1	TRBV18	TRBJ1-5	TGTGCCAGCTCACCGGGGGGACAGGGGTCGATAGCCCCTAGTCAGCCCCAGCATTTT	CASSPGGQGSIAPSQPQHF
once	-	TRBV28	TRBJ2-7	TGTGCCAGCAGTTCCCTGCTATACGAGCAGTACTTC	CASSSLLYEQYF
-	TRBD1	TRBV19	TRBJ2-7	TGTGCCAGTATTGCACAGGGGGGTGAGCAGTACTTC	CASIAQGGEQYF
-	-	TRBV29-1	TRBJ2-3	TGCAGCGTTGACTTAGCCCGGCACATCACAGATACGCAGTATTTT	CSVDLARHITDTQYF
-	-	TRBV29-1	TRBJ2-3	TGCAGCGTTGAGGAAGGGGGTGTGAGGGATACGCAGTATTTT	CSVEEGGVRDTQYF
-	-	TRBV28	TRBJ2-5	TGTGCCAGCAGTCCAACGCCATCAGGGAGGATGAAGACCCAGTACTTC	CASSPTPSGRMKTQYF
-	-	TRBV5-1	TRBJ2-5	TGCGCCAGCAGCCCGGAAGGGGGAAAAGAGACCCAGTACTTC	CASSPEGGKETQYF
-	TRBD2	TRBV10-3	TRBJ2-2	TGTGCCATCAAGAAGGCGGGGGTAGACACCGGGGAGCTGTTTTTT	CAIKKAGVDTGELFF
-	TRBD2	TRBV19	TRBJ2-3	TGTGCCAGTAGTATAGGACTAGCGGGGCGCGGCACAGATACGCAGTATTTT	CASSIGLAGRGTDTQYF
-	-	TRBV2	TRBJ1-1	TGTGCCAGCAGTGAAGGGGTGAAAGCTTTCTTT	CASSEGVKAFF
-	-	TRBV5-1	TRBJ1-3	TGCGCCAGCAGCCTTACCGGACTCCAGGGGGGAAACACCATATATTTT	CASSLTGLQGGNTIYF
-	-	TRBV10-3	TRBJ1-1	TGTGCCATCAGTGGTCAGGGGAGGGTTTCTGAAGCTTTCTTT	CAISGQGRVSEAFF
-	TRBD2	TRBV11-2	TRBJ2-1	TGTGCCAGCGGGAGTATAGCGGGAGCGGGCAATGAGCAGTTCTTC	CASGSIAGAGNEQFF
-	-	TRBV19	TRBJ2-3	TGTGCCAGTAGTGAAGCCAGGGCCACAGATACGCAGTATTTT	CASSEARATDTQYF
-	-	TRBV30	TRBJ2-1	TGTGCCTGGAGTCTTGGTTACAATGAGCAGTTCTTC	CAWSLGYNEQFF
-	-	TRBV19	TRBJ2-1	TGTGCCAGTAGTAGAGCGGACCCGATCAATGAGCAGTTCTTC	CASSRADPINEQFF
once	-	TRBV7-3	TRBJ2-3	TGTGCCAGCAGCTTATATGGGGGAATTAGCCCAGATACGCAGTATTTT	CASSLYGGISPDTQYF
-	-	TRBV10-1	TRBJ2-1	TGCGCCAGCAGTGAGTCTGGTGTGGGAGCGAATGAGCAGTTCTTC	CASSESGVGANEQFF
-	-	TRBV7-3	TRBJ2-7	TGTGCCAGCAGCTTAGAAGGCGCGTCGGGGGAGCAGTACTTC	CASSLEGASGEQYF
-	-	TRBV9	TRBJ1-5	TGTGCCAGCAGCGTAGATGGGTCTCAGCCCCAGCATTTT	CASSVDGSQPQHF
-	-	TRBV7-9	TRBJ1-2	TGTGCCAGCAGCTCAGTAGGGGTCGGCTACACCTTC	CASSSVGVGYTF
few	-	TRBV13	TRBJ2-5	TGTGCCAGCAGCTCGTTCACACCAGACAACCTAGCAGAGACCCAGTACTTC	CASSSFTPDNLAETQYF
-	-	TRBV11-3	TRBJ2-2	TGTGCCAGCAGCTCCGACGTCGAGAGGCCCGGGGAGCTGTTTTTT	CASSSDVERPGELFF
few	-	TRBV11-1	TRBJ1-3	TGTGCCAGCAGCGTTAACGGGGGCGCCTACGGAAACACCATATATTTT	CASSVNGGAYGNTIYF
-	TRBD1	TRBV6-5	TRBJ1-1	TGTGCCAGCAGTTACTTCGGGACAGGGACCACTGAAGCTTTCTTT	CASSYFGTGTTEAFF
-	-	TRBV5-5	TRBJ2-5	TGTGCCAGCAGCTTGTTAGGCTTTCTGGAGACCCAGTACTTC	CASSLLGFLETQYF
-	-	TRBV7-2	TRBJ1-4	TGTGCCAGCAGTCCGTCTCGGATTCTAGCCGAAAAACTGTTTTTT	CASSPSRILAEKLFF
many	-	TRBV10-3	TRBJ2-2	TGTGCCATCAGTGAACGTCGGGACACCGGGGAGCTGTTTTTT	CAISERRDTGELFF
-	TRBD1	TRBV9	TRBJ1-3	TGTGCCAGCAGCGTACGGGACAGCTCTGGAAACACCATATATTTT	CASSVRDSSGNTIYF
-	-	TRBV7-8	TRBJ2-7	TGTGCCAGCAGCTTCGGAAGGGTGGGGGATGTGGAGCAGTACTTC	CASSFGRVGDVEQYF
-	TRBD1	TRBV18	TRBJ2-1	TGTGCCAGCTCACCACCGGGACAGGGGTTTAATGAGCAGTTCTTC	CASSPPGQGFNEQFF
-	-	TRBV7-2	TRBJ1-2	TGTGCCAGCAGCTTAGGGGGACCTAACTATGGCTACACCTTC	CASSLGGPNYGYTF
-	-	TRBV30	TRBJ2-6	TGTGCCTGGAGTGTACGTAGGGGATACTCTGGGGCCAACGTCCTGACTTTC	CAWSVRRGYSGANVLTF
-	-	TRBV5-5	TRBJ2-7	TGTGCCAGCAGCCGAGGTGAGGAGCCAGCCTACGAGCAGTACTTC	CASSRGEEPAYEQYF
once	TRBD1	TRBV11-1	TRBJ1-1	TGTGCCAGCAGCTCCCGGGACAGGGGGAGTGATGGTGAAGCTTTCTTT	CASSSRDRGSDGEAFF
once	-	TRBV18	TRBJ1-6	TGTGCCAGCTCACCAATACAGGGACTTTTAAATTCACCCCTCCACTTT	CASSPIQGLLNSPLHF
few	TRBD1	TRBV6-5	TRBJ1-5	TGTGCCAGCAGTTACGGACAGGGGGGTCAGCCCCAGCATTTT	CASSYGQGGQPQHF